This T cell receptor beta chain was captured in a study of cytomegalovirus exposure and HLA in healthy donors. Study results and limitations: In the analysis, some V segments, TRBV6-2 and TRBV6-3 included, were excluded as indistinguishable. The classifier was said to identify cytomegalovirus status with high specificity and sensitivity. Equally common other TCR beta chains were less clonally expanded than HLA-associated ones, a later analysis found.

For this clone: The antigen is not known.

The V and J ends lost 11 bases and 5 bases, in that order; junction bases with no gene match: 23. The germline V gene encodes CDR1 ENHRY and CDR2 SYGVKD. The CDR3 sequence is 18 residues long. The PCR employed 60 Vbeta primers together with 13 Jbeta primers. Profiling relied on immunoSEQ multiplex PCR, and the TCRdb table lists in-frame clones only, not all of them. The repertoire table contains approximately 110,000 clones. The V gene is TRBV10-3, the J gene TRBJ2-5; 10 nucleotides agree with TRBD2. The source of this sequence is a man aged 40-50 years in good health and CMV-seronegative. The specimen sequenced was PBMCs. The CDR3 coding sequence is TGTGCCCCGGTTCTGCAGGGTCTATATCTAGCGGGAGTGGAGACCCAGTACTTC. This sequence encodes CAPVLQGLYLAGVETQYF.